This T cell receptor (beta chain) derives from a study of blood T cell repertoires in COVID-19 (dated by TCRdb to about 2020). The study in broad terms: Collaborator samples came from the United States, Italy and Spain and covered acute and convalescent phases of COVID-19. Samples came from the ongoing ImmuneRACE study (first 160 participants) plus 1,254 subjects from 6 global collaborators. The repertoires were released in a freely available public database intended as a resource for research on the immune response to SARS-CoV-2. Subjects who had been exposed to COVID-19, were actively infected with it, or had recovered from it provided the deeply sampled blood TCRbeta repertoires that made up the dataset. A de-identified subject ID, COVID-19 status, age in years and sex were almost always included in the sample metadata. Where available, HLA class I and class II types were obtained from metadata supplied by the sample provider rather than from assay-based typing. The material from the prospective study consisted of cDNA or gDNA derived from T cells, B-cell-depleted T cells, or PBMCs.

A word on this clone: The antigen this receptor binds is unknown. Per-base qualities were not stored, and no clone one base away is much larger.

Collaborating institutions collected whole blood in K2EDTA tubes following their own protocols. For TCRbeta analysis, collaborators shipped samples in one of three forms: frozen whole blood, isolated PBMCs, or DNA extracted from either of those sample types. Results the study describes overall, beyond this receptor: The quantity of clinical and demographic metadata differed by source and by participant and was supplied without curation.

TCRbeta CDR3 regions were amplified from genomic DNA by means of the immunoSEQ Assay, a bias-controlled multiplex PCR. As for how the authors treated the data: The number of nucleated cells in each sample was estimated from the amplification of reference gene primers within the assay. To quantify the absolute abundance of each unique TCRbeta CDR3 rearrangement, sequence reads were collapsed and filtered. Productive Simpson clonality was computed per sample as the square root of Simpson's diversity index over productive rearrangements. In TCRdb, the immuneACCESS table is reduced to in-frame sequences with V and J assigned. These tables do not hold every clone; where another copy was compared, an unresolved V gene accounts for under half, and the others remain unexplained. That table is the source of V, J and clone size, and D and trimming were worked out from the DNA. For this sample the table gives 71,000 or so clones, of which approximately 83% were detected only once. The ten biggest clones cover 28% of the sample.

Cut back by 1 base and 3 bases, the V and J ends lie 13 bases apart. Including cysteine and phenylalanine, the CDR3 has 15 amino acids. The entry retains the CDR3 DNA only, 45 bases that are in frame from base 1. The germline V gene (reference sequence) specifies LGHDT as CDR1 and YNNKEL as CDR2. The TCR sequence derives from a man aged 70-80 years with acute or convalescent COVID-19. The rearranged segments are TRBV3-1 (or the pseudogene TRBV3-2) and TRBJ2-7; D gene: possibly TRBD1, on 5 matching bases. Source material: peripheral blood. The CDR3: CASSQALDSLYEQYF. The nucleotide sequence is TGTGCCAGCAGCCAAGCCCTAGACAGCCTCTACGAGCAGTACTTC.